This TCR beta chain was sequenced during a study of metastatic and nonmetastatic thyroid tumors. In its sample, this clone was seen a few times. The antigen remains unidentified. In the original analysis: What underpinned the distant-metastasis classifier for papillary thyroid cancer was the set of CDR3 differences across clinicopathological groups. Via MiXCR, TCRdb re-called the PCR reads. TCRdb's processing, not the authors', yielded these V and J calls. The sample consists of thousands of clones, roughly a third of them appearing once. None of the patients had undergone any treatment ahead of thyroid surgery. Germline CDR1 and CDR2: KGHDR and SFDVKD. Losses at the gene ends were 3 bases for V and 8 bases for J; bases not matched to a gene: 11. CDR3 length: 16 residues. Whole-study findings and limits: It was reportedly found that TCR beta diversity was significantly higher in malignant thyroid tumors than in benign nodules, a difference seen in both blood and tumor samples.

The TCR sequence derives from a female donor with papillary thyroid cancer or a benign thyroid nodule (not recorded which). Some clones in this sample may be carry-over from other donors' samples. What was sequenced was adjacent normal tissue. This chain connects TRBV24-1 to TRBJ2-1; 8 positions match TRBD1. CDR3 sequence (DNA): TGTGCCACCAGTGATAAGTCAAGAGACAGGGGCGATGAGCAGTTCTTC. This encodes CATSDKSRDRGDEQFF.